The 2 T cell receptor beta chains below were found in one sample sequenced in a study of brain metastases from non-small cell lung cancer. Only in-frame clones appear in the TCRdb table, and some are missing; sequencing was by immunoSEQ multiplex PCR. The profile shows fewer than 2,500 clones, roughly nine tenths of them singletons. The sequencing input was primary lung tumor tissue. The source is a donor aged 40 or over with non-small cell lung cancer.

As to this clone: The junction departs from the called germline gene at one end, perhaps through a read error. V is TRBV6-5 and J is TRBJ2-5; 8 nucleotides agree with TRBD2. CDR1 and CDR2 from the germline V gene are MNHEY and SVGAGI. This CDR3 has 15 residues. The CDR3 region has the DNA TGTACCAGTAAACTCCGGGGGGGCCCCCGAGAGACCCAGTACTTC. Protein sequence: CTSKLRGGPRETQYF.

This clone was detected once. The chain joins TRBV5-1 to TRBJ2-1; 9 positions agree with TRBD2. The CDR3 length is 15 residues. The germline CDR1 and CDR2 sequences are SGHRS and YFSETQ. J lost 4 bases, V lost 3 bases, and 5 bases had no gene match. The chain's CDR3 is CASSWKLAGYNEQFF. The CDR3 DNA is TGCGCCAGCAGCTGGAAGCTAGCGGGATACAATGAGCAGTTCTTC.